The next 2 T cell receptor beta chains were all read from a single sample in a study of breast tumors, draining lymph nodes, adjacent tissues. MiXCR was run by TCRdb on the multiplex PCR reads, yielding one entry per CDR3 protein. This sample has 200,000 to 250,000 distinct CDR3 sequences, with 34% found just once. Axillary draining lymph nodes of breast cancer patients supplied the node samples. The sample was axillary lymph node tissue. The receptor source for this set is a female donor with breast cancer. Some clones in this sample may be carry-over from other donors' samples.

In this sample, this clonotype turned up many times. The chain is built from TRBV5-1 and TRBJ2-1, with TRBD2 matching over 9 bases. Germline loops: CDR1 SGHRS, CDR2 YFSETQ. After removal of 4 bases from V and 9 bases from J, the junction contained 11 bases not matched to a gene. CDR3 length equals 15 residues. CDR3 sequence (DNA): TGCGCCAGCAGCCCCCGGACTAGCGAGGTAGTTGAGCAGTTCTTC. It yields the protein CASSPRTSEVVEQFF. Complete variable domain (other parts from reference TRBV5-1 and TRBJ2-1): KAGVTQTPRYLIKTRGQQVTLSCSPISGHRSVSWYQQTPGQGLQFLFEYFSETQRNKGNFPGRFSGRQFSNSRSEMNVSTLELGDSALYLCASSPRTSEVVEQFFGPGTRLTVL.

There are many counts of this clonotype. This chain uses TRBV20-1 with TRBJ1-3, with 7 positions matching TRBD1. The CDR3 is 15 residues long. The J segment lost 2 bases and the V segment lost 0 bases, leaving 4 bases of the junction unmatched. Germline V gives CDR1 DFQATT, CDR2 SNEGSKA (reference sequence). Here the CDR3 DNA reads TGCAGTGCTAGAGATTCCGGACAGGCTGGAAACACCATATATTTT. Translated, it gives CSARDSGQAGNTIYF.